This T cell receptor beta chain is from a study of HIV-infected patients and healthy controls. Reverse transcription used around 540 ng RNA and constant-region primers for alpha and beta. Separate chain-specific third strand synthesis with multiplexing indices produced the alpha and beta libraries. TCRdb called the 5' RACE reads again in MiXCR, with one record for every CDR3 protein. The data contain approximately 6,000 distinct CDR3 sequences, 11% of them seen just once; the ten biggest clones take up over 25%. This clonotype is classed as medium-sized (0.01 to 0.1%). Its antigen is still unknown. No cell fractionation was done, so the repertoire covers all unsorted peripheral blood T cells. Peripheral blood, roughly 2.5 ml, was drawn for RNA extraction. Study-level findings and limits: Unequal distinct sequence numbers between patients and controls complicated comparisons.

The CDR3 spans 16 residues. The ends lost 2 bases at V and 3 bases at J; junction bases unmatched: 7. Germline CDR1 and CDR2: MDHEN and SYDVKM. Source: blood, taken before antiretroviral therapy. This receptor was identified in an adult with HIV infection. The chain links TRBV28 to TRBJ1-5, with 7 bases matching TRBD1. The CDR3 DNA follows: TGTGCCAGCAGTTTAGTCCCAGGGGGTCCCAATCAGCCCCAGCATTTT. Encoded protein: CASSLVPGGPNQPQHF.